This paragraph reports one T cell receptor (beta chain). Its antigen remains unidentified. Looked up from germline, CDR1 is MDHEN and CDR2 is SYDVKM. The CDR3 is 15 residues long. This record comes from a study of blood T cells in healthy people across ages. Whole-study context: Per two T cells, about one barcoded beta molecule was captured through template switching.

Whole-study findings and limits: No one knew whether donors had CMV, which possibly confounded expanded clonotype changes.

Each sample gave at least 6.5 million isolated PBMCs. Through a sample-barcoded 5' primer and a J-beta primer mix, a second PCR was run for roughly 6 to 12 cycles. One entry per CDR3 protein, called by TCRdb with MiXCR from the 5' RACE reads. The table shows 850,000 to 1,000,000 distinct CDR3 sequences, with about 53% occurring only once. The V and J genes are TRBV28 and TRBJ2-5; D remains ambiguous. The J call is in doubt because the DNA end fits TRBJ2-7 better. The sequencing input was blood. The clonotype comes from a woman between 55 and 75 years old in good health. The CDR3 DNA reads as TGTGCCAGCAGTTTATTGGGGTTCACAACCTACGAGCAGTACTTC. Translation: CASSLLGFTTYEQYF.